The 3 T cell receptor beta chains presented below share a single source sample, sequenced in a study of blood T cells in healthy people across ages. The authors ran a second PCR of about 6 to 11 cycles using a sample-barcoded 5' primer and a J-beta primer mix. From the 5' RACE reads, TCRdb called clonotypes with MiXCR, one entry per CDR3 protein. The table records over 450,000 distinct CDR3 sequences, around 24% of them present only once. Another study also made use of these data, one on T cells of mothers and their children.

Sequencing was done on a sample of blood. The receptors were sampled from a boy between 10 and 17 years old in good health.

This chain uses TRBV7-2 with TRBJ2-7; 11 nucleotides match TRBD2. The J call may be mistaken, given a closer DNA end match to TRBJ2-5. CDR3 length: 16 amino acids. CDR1 and CDR2 (germline): SGHTA, FQGNSA. The CDR3 protein is CASGDLAGGLEETQYF. CDR3 DNA: TGTGCCAGCGGGGACCTAGCGGGGGGCCTCGAAGAGACCCAGTACTTC.

The chain links TRBV3-1 to TRBJ2-2; tentative D call: TRBD1 (5 bases). The V and J ends lost 1 base and 4 bases respectively, with 13 bases between them. This CDR3 is built from 16 residues. Germline V gene data show CDR1 as LGHDT and CDR2 as YNNKEL (reference sequence). CDR3 nucleotide sequence: TGTGCCAGCAGCCAAGTCTACCCACAGGTCACCGGGGAGCTGTTTTTT. Translated, it gives CASSQVYPQVTGELFF.

There are a few counts of this clonotype. The rearrangement links TRBV29-1 to TRBJ2-1; D perhaps matches TRBD2 (7 bases). Germline assignment: CDR1 SQVTM and CDR2 ANQGSEA. The V end lost 7 bases, the J end lost 7 bases, and 17 bases lay between the germline ends. The CDR3 is 13 residues long. The CDR3 nucleotides are TGCAGCGGGGGTGGGAGGGACACGAATGAGCAGTTCTTC. This encodes CSGGGRDTNEQFF.